Following are 4 T cell receptor beta chains from one sample sequenced in a study of technical replicates of blood from a few donors. Clones were sequenced by immunoSEQ multiplex PCR, and TCRdb holds only the in-frame ones, with some missing. The table shows 77,000 or so clones, with roughly 90% occurring only once. The specimen was T cells isolated from PBMCs. The receptors were sampled from a human donor in good health.

This clone was recorded only once. This chain links TRBV6-5 with TRBJ1-2; TRBD1 matches 12 bases. The germline V gene has CDR1 MNHEY and CDR2 SVGAGI. J gave up 7 bases and V 9 bases, and 6 bases lay outside the gene matches. The CDR3 length is 13 residues. The CDR3 region is CASTGTGGFGYTF. The CDR3 bases are TGTGCCAGTACCGGGACAGGGGGCTTTGGCTACACCTTC.

The chain is built from TRBV5-1 and TRBJ1-1, with 12 bases identical to TRBD1. This CDR3 contains 16 residues. Germline V gene lookup returns CDR1 SGHRS and CDR2 YFSETQ. The J segment lost 5 bases and the V segment lost 2 bases, leaving 7 bases of the junction unmatched. The CDR3 nucleotides read TGCGCCAGCAGCTTCTCCGGGACAGGGGGCTTTACTGAAGCTTTCTTT. It is translated as CASSFSGTGGFTEAFF. Complete variable domain (other parts from reference TRBV5-1 and TRBJ1-1): KAGVTQTPRYLIKTRGQQVTLSCSPISGHRSVSWYQQTPGQGLQFLFEYFSETQRNKGNFPGRFSGRQFSNSRSEMNVSTLELGDSALYLCASSFSGTGGFTEAFFGQGTRLTVV.

This chain joins TRBV10-3 and TRBJ2-7; the match to TRBD1 covers 8 bases. Germline V gene sequence: CDR1 ENHRY, CDR2 SYGVKD. The V segment lost 5 bases and the J segment 4 bases; nucleotides outside the gene matches: 7. This CDR3 comprises 14 residues. The CDR3 protein is CAISSDRAVYEQYF. The CDR3 DNA reads as TGTGCCATCAGTTCGGACAGGGCGGTTTACGAGCAGTACTTC.

This rearrangement joins TRBV11-1 to TRBJ1-4; 7 positions agree with TRBD1. The CDR3 has 12 residues. Germline V gene sequence: CDR1 SGHAT, CDR2 FQDESV (reference sequence). Unmatched junction bases numbered 3, after V lost 7 bases and J lost 7 bases. CDR3 residues: CASKGAREKLFF. CDR3 sequence (DNA): TGTGCCAGCAAGGGGGCCCGTGAAAAACTGTTTTTT.